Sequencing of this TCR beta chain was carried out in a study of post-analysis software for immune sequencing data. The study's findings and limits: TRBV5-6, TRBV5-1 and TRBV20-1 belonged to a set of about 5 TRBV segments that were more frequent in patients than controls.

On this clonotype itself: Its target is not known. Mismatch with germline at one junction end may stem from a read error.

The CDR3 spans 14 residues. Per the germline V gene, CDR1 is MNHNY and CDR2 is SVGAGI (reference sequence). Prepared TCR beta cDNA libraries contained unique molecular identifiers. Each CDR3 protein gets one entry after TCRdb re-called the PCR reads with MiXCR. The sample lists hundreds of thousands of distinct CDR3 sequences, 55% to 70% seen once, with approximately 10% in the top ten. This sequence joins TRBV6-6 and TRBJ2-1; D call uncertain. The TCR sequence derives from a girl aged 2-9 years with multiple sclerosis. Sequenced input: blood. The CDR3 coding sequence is TGTGCCAGCAGAACACCTGACATATACAGTGAGCAGTTCTTC. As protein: CASRTPDIYSEQFF.